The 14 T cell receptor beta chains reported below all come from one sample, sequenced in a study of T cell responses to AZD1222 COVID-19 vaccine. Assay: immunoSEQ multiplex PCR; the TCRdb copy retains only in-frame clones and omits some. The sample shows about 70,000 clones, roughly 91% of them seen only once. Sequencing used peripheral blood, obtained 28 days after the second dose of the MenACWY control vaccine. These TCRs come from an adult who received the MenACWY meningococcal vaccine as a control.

CDR3 nucleotide sequence: TGCGCCAGCAGCTTGGACCCAGGTCAAACCTACGAGCAGTACTTC. Its translation is CASSLDPGQTYEQYF. The V and J genes are TRBV5-1 and TRBJ2-7; D unclear. Trimming stripped 0 bases from V and 2 bases from J, with 12 bases between. Germline V gives CDR1 SGHRS, CDR2 YFSETQ. The length of the CDR3 is 15 residues. Variable domain in full (rest from reference TRBV5-1 and TRBJ2-7): KAGVTQTPRYLIKTRGQQVTLSCSPISGHRSVSWYQQTPGQGLQFLFEYFSETQRNKGNFPGRFSGRQFSNSRSEMNVSTLELGDSALYLCASSLDPGQTYEQYFGPGTRLTVT.

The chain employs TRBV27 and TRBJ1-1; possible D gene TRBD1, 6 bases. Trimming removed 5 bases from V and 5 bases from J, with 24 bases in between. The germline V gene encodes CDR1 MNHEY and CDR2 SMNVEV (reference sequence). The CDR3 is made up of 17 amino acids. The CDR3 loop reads CASSKIRLGGRGTEAFF. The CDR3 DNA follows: TGTGCCAGCAGTAAGATCCGGCTCGGGGGGCGGGGAACTGAAGCTTTCTTT.

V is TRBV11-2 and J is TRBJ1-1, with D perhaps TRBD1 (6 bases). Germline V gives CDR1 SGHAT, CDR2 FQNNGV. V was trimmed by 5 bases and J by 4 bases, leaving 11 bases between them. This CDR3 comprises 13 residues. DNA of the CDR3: TGTGCCAGCAGCCAACAGGGCGGCACTGAAGCTTTCTTT. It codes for CASSQQGGTEAFF.

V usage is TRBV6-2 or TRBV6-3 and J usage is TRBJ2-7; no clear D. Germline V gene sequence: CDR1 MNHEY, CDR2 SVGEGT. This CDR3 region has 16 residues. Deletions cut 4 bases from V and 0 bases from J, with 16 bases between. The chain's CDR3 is CASSSPAQYLSYEQYF. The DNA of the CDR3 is TGTGCCAGCAGTTCCCCTGCGCAGTACCTCTCCTACGAGCAGTACTTC.

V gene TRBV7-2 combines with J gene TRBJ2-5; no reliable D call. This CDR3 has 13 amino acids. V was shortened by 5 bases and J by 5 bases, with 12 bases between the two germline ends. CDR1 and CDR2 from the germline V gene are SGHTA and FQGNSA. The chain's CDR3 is CASSLRRGETQYF. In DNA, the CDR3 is TGTGCCAGCAGCCTCCGGCGTGGGGAGACCCAGTACTTC.

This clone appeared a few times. CDR3 nucleotides: TGTGCCAGCAGTTGGACAGCGAACACCGGGGAGCTGTTTTTT. It yields the protein CASSWTANTGELFF. The chain recombines TRBV28 with TRBJ2-2, with D possibly matching TRBD1 (6 bases). The V gene's germline CDR1 is MDHEN and CDR2 SYDVKM. This CDR3 is 14 amino acids long. The germline V and J ends were trimmed by 4 bases and 0 bases, with 6 bases remaining between them.

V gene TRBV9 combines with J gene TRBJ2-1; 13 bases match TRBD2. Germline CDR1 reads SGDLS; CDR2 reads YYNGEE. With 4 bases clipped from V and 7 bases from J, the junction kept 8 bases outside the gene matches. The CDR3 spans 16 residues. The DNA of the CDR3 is TGTGCCAGCAGCTACCTGACTAGCGGGAGGAAGAATGAGCAGTTCTTC. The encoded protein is CASSYLTSGRKNEQFF.

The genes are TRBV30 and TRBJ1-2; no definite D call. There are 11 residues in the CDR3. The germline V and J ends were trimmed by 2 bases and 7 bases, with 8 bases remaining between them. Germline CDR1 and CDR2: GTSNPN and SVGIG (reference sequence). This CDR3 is CAWSRGGGYTF. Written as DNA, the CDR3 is TGTGCCTGGAGTCGGGGAGGTGGCTACACCTTC.

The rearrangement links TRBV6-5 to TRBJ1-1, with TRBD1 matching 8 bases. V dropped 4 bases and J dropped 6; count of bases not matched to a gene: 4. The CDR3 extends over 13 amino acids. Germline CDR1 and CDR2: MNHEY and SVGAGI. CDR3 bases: TGTGCCAGCAGTTTCAGGGGGCGGCCTGAAGCTTTCTTT. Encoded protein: CASSFRGRPEAFF.

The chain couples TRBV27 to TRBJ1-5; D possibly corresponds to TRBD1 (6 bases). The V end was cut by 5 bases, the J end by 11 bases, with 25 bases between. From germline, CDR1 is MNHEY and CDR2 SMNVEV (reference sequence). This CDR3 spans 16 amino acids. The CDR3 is CASSRIGAGDRVSQHF. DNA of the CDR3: TGTGCCAGCAGTCGCATTGGGGCAGGGGATCGAGTGTCCCAGCATTTT.

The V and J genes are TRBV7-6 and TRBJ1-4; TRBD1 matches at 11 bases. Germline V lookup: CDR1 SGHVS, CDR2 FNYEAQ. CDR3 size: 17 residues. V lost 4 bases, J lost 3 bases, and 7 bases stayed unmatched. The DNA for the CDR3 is TGTGCCAGCAGCTCCGGACAGGGGGCTTCGCCTAATGAAAAACTGTTTTTT. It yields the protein CASSSGQGASPNEKLFF.

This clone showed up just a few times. CDR3 DNA: TGTGCCAGCAGTGAAGAAGAAAGGACAGGGCACTTCTTC. Its protein product is CASSEEERTGHFF. This chain joins TRBV6-1 and TRBJ2-1, with 8 positions matching TRBD1. The CDR3 sequence is 13 residues long. Germline V lookup: CDR1 MNHNS, CDR2 SASEGT. Trimming took 1 base from V and 16 from J; bases not matched to a gene: 9.

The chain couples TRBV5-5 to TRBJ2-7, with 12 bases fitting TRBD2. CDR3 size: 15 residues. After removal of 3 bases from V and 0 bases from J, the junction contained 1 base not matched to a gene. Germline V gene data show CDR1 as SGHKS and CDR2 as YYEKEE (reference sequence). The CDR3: CASSSGLAGSYEQYF. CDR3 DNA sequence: TGTGCCAGCAGCTCGGGACTAGCGGGCTCCTACGAGCAGTACTTC.

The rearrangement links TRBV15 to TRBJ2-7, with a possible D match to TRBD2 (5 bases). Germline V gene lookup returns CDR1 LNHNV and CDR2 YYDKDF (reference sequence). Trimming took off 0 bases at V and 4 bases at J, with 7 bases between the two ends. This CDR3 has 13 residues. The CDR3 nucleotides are TGTGCCACCAGCAGAGATCGGGGTTACGAGCAGTACTTC. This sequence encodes CATSRDRGYEQYF.